Shown below are 2 T cell receptor beta chains from a single sample sequenced in a study of blood T cells in healthy people across ages. Using a J-beta primer mix together with a sample-barcoded 5' primer, a second PCR was run for about 6 to 11 cycles. One entry per CDR3 protein, called by TCRdb with MiXCR from the 5' RACE reads. The sample has over 700,000 distinct CDR3 sequences; less than 70% are singletons. Input material: blood. Every receptor here comes from a man older than 75 in good health.

This clonotype was seen a handful of times. This chain connects TRBV3-1 to TRBJ2-4, with 8 bases lining up with TRBD2. This CDR3 has 16 residues. Germline V gene lookup returns CDR1 LGHDT and CDR2 YNNKEL (reference sequence). With 4 bases clipped from V and 2 bases from J, the junction kept 7 bases outside the gene matches. As DNA, the CDR3 is TGTGCCAGCAGCCGCATCACTAGCGGTCCCAAAAACATTCAGTACTTC. Translated, it gives CASSRITSGPKNIQYF.

This clonotype occurred a few times. This sequence joins TRBV2 and TRBJ2-3; 8 bases match TRBD2. Germline assignment: CDR1 SNHLY and CDR2 FYNNEI. There are 15 residues in the CDR3. V shed 4 bases, J shed 4 bases, and the junction held 7 bases outside the gene matches. The CDR3 DNA sequence: TGTGCCAGCAGTGGCTCCCGGGGACTAGCAGATACGCAGTATTTT. Its protein is CASSGSRGLADTQYF.